This TCR beta chain was captured in a study of T cell responses to AZD1222 COVID-19 vaccine (dated by TCRdb to the early 2020s). The study in broad terms: TCR sequencing covered fewer than 250 trial participants: some 210 given two doses of AZD1222 and 26 given two doses of MenACWY control vaccine. Trial participants were enrolled into age subgroups of 18-55, 56-69 and 70-plus years, which contained around 140, 26 and 57 TCR-sequenced participants, respectively.

This clone was seen a single time. The antigen it binds to is not known. There are no base qualities to consult, and no much larger clone falls within one base. Read against the paper, the sample's time point label means: about 28 days (+/-7) after the second vaccine dose. AZD1222 recipients whose second dose came at about 4 weeks and those whose second dose came at about 12 weeks were combined into one group, since spike-specific TCR depth and breadth did not differ between the two schedules. The vaccinee samples were drawn from two UK trials, COV001 and COV002, one of which was a single-blind randomized controlled phase 2/3 trial testing AZD1222 (ChAdOx1 nCoV-19) in healthy adults. For TCRbeta chain sequencing, PBMC samples were collected from trial participants at day 0 and at day 28 after the second dose. Results the study describes overall, beyond this receptor: No day 14 peak-response samples were available, so repertoires were characterized only after the peak T cell response. CD4 TCRs associated with the vaccine covered the entire spike protein, and the dominant responses were in regions 160-218 and 743-854. Most participants were white British and females outnumbered males, and the authors suggested that clonal diversity may have been underestimated. After two AZD1222 doses, spike-specific TCR breadth and depth were significantly higher than at day 0 and than in MenACWY recipients. Epitopes outside the regions mutated in the B.1.351 and B.1.1.7 variants were reportedly recognized by nearly half of the unique spike-specific TCRs. Only a handful of AZD1222 recipients were SARS-CoV-2 seropositive at baseline, limiting conclusions about previously exposed vaccinees. The 56-69-year group was small, and its depth increase did not reach significance, likely because of low power.

Taken from the germline V gene, the CDR1 and CDR2 loops are MNHNS and SASEGT. The junction shows trimming of 0 bases on V and 7 bases on J, plus 12 bases between the germline ends. Its CDR3 holds 14 amino acids, cysteine through phenylalanine. CDR3 DNA only is kept here, 42 bases in frame from base 1. The CDR3 regions of human TCRbeta chains were analyzed by immunosequencing. As for how the authors treated the data: TCRs in the repertoires were compared against a reference library of SARS-CoV-2-specific TCRs that had been generated with the MIRA antigen-specificity platform. Breadth was defined as the fraction of unique TCRs that were SARS-CoV-2-associated, and depth was defined as the fraction of total T cells that were SARS-CoV-2-associated. Each spike-specific TCR was assigned to its reactive spike region and to a CD4 or CD8 class using the MIRA data. Log10-transformed breadth and depth values were compared by one-way ANOVA with Sidak's multiple comparisons tests. TCRdb provides this immuneACCESS table in a form limited to in-frame rearrangements. Some clones are lacking; in checked studies, under half of them reflect an unresolved V gene, and why the rest are absent is not known. V and J calls and clone size are copied from that table; D and trimming were computed from the DNA. In this sample the table shows approximately 150,000 clones, around nine tenths of which occur a single time. The ten largest clones represent around 0.99% of the sample.

This sample comprised peripheral blood, obtained 28 days after the second AZD1222 dose. The sequence is built from TRBV6-1 and TRBJ2-5; there is no confident call for the D gene. This TCR came from an adult who received the AZD1222 COVID-19 vaccine. The CDR3 amino acid sequence is: CASSEAPVLGTQYF. DNA sequence: TGTGCCAGCAGTGAAGCACCAGTCTTGGGGACCCAGTACTTC.